This T cell receptor (beta chain) emerged from a study of blood T cell repertoires in COVID-19. Across the study: T cells, B-cell-depleted T cells, or PBMCs provided the cDNA or gDNA that served as material.

The study recruited people aged 18 to 89 years across approximately 25 US areas. In assigning cohorts, the study relied on participant-reported clinical history. Losses at the gene ends were 3 bases for V and 8 bases for J; bases not matched to a gene: 20. CDR3 size: 19 residues. Germline V gene data show CDR1 as GTSNPN and CDR2 as SVGIG (reference sequence). Generated by immunoSEQ multiplex PCR, the TCRdb table keeps only in-frame clones and is missing some. The data show 200,000 to 300,000 clones, roughly 85% seen once. This rearrangement joins TRBV30 to TRBJ2-1; 12 nucleotides line up with TRBD2. This TCR derives from a woman aged 50 to 60 with acute COVID-19. Material: PBMCs or T cells enriched from blood (not recorded which). The CDR3 DNA follows: TGTGCCTGGAGAGTGGGGTTGGCTAGCGGGGGGGTAGTTGTCCATGAGCAGTTCTTC. Translating gives CAWRVGLASGGVVVHEQFF.